This TCR beta chain was sequenced for a study of a mutant IDH1 vaccine in newly diagnosed glioma. For the study at large: Treated patients comprised around 62% males and 37.5% females, mean age roughly 40 years. Broader study findings: Top peripheral T cell clonotype shifts appeared unrelated to pseudoprogression. Approximately 93% of patients showed vaccine-induced immune responses across multiple MHC alleles.

Method: immunoSEQ multiplex PCR; TCRdb's copy keeps in-frame clones and lacks some. The sample records about 32,000 clones, approximately 80% being singletons. Specified time point: week 35, safety follow-up. Vaccination used 300 ug of mutant IDH1 20-mer peptide per dose, with topical imiquimod. Donors had new WHO grade 3 or 4 IDH1-mutant, ATRX-lost astrocytomas. Comment on this clone: The antigen is undetermined.

Trimming took off 1 base at V and 6 bases at J, with 16 bases between the two ends. Germline CDR1 LNHDA, CDR2 SQIVND (reference sequence). The CDR3 spans 15 residues. V usage is TRBV19 and J usage is TRBJ2-7; D is unclear. The TCR sequence derives from a woman aged 18-29 years with glioma. Sequences were derived from PBMCs, sampled from a glioma patient whose treatment included an IDH1 peptide vaccine. The CDR3, as DNA: TGTGCCAGTAGTATAGGGGGATGGCCCTCTGTCGAGCAGTACTTC. Its protein is CASSIGGWPSVEQYF.